This entry is about one TCR beta chain. Its cognate antigen is unknown. These data originate in a study of cytomegalovirus exposure and HLA in healthy donors. Study-wide points: An observed cluster of highly shared sequence variants was recorded as a likely sequencing artifact. Follow-up analysis seemed to connect common viral pathogens with several of the most significant clusters identified.

With 60 Vbeta and 13 Jbeta primers, the PCR was carried out. Some clones are missing from TCRdb's copy, which holds only in-frame ones; the method was immunoSEQ multiplex PCR. The sample lists more than 200,000 clones, about three quarters seen once, with roughly 15% in the top ten. The sequenced material came from PBMCs. This sequence originates from a man aged 35 to 55 in good health and CMV-seronegative.

For the CDR3, the DNA is TGTGCCAGCAGGTCCGGTTATGGCTACACCTTC. Translated, it gives CASRSGYGYTF. V is TRBV25-1 and J is TRBJ1-2; D is unclear. CDR1 is MGHDK and CDR2 is SYGVNS in the germline V gene. This CDR3 is built from 11 residues. Trimming shortened V by 6 bases and J by 5 bases, and 7 bases separated the two germline ends.